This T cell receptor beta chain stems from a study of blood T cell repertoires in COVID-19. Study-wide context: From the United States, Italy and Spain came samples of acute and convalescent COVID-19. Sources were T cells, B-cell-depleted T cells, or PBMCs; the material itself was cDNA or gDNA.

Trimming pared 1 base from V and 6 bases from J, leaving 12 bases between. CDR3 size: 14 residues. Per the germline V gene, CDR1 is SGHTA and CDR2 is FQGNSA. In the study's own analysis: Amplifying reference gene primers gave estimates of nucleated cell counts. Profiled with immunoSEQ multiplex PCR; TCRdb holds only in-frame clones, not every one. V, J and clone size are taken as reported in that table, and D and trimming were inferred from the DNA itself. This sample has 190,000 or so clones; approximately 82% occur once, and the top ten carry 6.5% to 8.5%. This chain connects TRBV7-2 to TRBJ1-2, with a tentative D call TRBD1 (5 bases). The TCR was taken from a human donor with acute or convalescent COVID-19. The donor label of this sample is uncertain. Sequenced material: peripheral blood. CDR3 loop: CASSLGAGRNGYTF. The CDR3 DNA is TGTGCCAGCAGCTTAGGTGCAGGGCGGAATGGCTACACCTTC.